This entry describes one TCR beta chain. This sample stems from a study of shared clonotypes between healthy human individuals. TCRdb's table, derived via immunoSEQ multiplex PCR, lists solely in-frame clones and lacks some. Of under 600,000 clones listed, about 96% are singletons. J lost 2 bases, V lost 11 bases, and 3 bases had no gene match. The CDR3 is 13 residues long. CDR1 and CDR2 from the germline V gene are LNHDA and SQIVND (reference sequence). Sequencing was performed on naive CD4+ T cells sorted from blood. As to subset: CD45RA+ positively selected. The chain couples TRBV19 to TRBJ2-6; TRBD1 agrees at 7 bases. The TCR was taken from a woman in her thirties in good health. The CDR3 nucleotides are TGTGCCTCCGGGACAGCTGGGGCCAACGTCCTGACTTTC. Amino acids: CASGTAGANVLTF.